This T cell receptor beta chain was recorded in a study of identical twins. CDR3 size: 11 residues. Germline V gene lookup returns CDR1 SNHLY and CDR2 FYNNEI. V was shortened by 9 bases and J by 2 bases, with 7 bases between the two germline ends. There were only healthy Caucasians among the donors. This clonotype was recorded many times. TCRdb re-analysed the 5' RACE reads in MiXCR, keeping a single row per CDR3 protein. Of around 490,000 distinct CDR3 sequences listed, roughly an eighth were seen once; the top ten hold about 0.97%. These same data were also listed under a study on yellow fever vaccine responses in identical twins.

The sequencing sample was made of CD4+ T cells sorted from blood. V gene TRBV2 combines with J gene TRBJ2-5, with D maybe TRBD1 (5 bases). This receptor was identified in a woman under 30 in good health. Written as DNA, the CDR3 is TGTGCCAGTAGACAGCAAGAGACCCAGTACTTC. It specifies CASRQQETQYF. Together with reference TRBV2 and TRBJ2-5, the CDR3 gives the full variable domain: EPEVTQTPSHQVTQMGQEVILRCVPISNHLYFYWYRQILGQKVEFLVSFYNNEISEKSEIFDDQFSVERPDGSNFTLKIRSTKLEDSAMYFCASRQQETQYFGPGTRLLVL.